These 29 T cell receptor beta chains were all obtained from the same sample, sequenced in a study of cytomegalovirus exposure and HLA in healthy donors. In the PCR, 60 Vbeta and 13 Jbeta primers were used. Profiled with immunoSEQ multiplex PCR; TCRdb holds only in-frame clones, not every one. Seen here are 150,000 to 200,000 clones, 79% observed once, and the top ten hold 1.5% to 2%. Input material: PBMCs. Receptors were obtained from a woman in her 50s in good health and CMV-seronegative.

Only a few counts were recorded for this clone. The V gene is TRBV10-3, the J gene TRBJ1-2; D is ambiguous. Germline V gene sequence: CDR1 ENHRY, CDR2 SYGVKD. The CDR3 is 13 residues long. Between the trimmed V and J ends, which lost 4 bases and 7 bases, there was a span of 13 bases. The CDR3 region is CAISAAGLSGYTF. CDR3 sequence (DNA): TGTGCCATCAGTGCAGCAGGTCTTTCTGGCTACACCTTC.

This clone was found once. V and J are TRBV6-5 and TRBJ1-3; the D gene is possibly TRBD1 (6 bases). CDR3 length equals 15 residues. The germline V gene has CDR1 MNHEY and CDR2 SVGAGI. Deletions cut 5 bases from V and 0 bases from J, with 11 bases between. The CDR3 region has the DNA TGTGCCAGCAGTAAGGACAGAAACTCTGGAAACACCATATATTTT. Protein product: CASSKDRNSGNTIYF.

The rearrangement links TRBV7-9 to TRBJ2-1, with 9 bases matching TRBD2. CDR1 is SEHNR and CDR2 is FQNEAQ in the germline V gene (reference sequence). CDR3 size: 16 residues. J gave up 10 bases and V 1 base, and 11 bases lay outside the gene matches. CDR3 in amino acids: CASSLGRSGRIDEQFF. The CDR3 DNA is TGTGCCAGCAGCTTAGGGCGTAGCGGGAGAATTGACGAGCAGTTCTTC.

This clone was counted a single time. This chain uses TRBV7-2 with TRBJ1-1, with 9 bases matching TRBD1. Germline trimming cut 5 bases from V and 11 bases from J; bases unmatched to any gene: 18. The CDR3 runs to 16 residues. The V gene's germline CDR1 is SGHTA and CDR2 FQGNSA. The CDR3 sequence is CASSLVGGQGLISAFF. In DNA form, the CDR3 reads TGTGCCAGCAGCCTCGTTGGGGGACAGGGCCTGATTTCGGCTTTCTTT.

This chain connects TRBV10-3 to TRBJ2-7; a possible D gene is TRBD2 (6 bases). The V end was cut by 4 bases, the J end by 0 bases, with 10 bases between. This CDR3 spans 14 amino acids. CDR1 ENHRY and CDR2 SYGVKD come from the germline V gene. The CDR3, as DNA: TGTGCCATCAGTGCCGGGGGAGGCTCCTACGAGCAGTACTTC. Translation gives CAISAGGGSYEQYF.

This chain uses TRBV4-2 with TRBJ2-1, with a tentative D call TRBD1 (5 bases). Germline V gene sequence: CDR1 LGHNA, CDR2 YNFKEQ. Deletions cut 0 bases from V and 8 bases from J, with 17 bases between. This CDR3 has 16 amino acids. The CDR3 nucleotides read TGTGCCAGCAGCCAAGATCAGGGTTCGGGCCCCGATGAGCAGTTCTTC. This translates into CASSQDQGSGPDEQFF.

The genes are TRBV5-6 and TRBJ2-2, with unresolved D. CDR1 and CDR2 from the germline V gene are SGHDT and YYEEEE. The germline V and J ends were trimmed by 4 bases and 5 bases, with 12 bases remaining between them. The CDR3 has 14 amino acids. The CDR3 loop is CASSPDLPTGELFF. In DNA form, the CDR3 reads TGTGCCAGCAGCCCAGACTTGCCTACCGGGGAGCTGTTTTTT.

The chain joins TRBV7-2 to TRBJ1-2; perhaps TRBD1 as D (5 bases). The V end was cut by 6 bases, the J end by 8 bases, with 22 bases between. The germline CDR1 and CDR2 sequences are SGHTA and FQGNSA. This CDR3 has 15 amino acids. CDR3 residues: CASSLAGVHQWGYTF. The CDR3 bases are TGTGCCAGCAGTCTAGCGGGGGTACACCAGTGGGGCTACACCTTC. Full variable domain (remainder filled in from reference TRBV7-2 and TRBJ1-2): GAGVSQSPSNKVTEKGKDVELRCDPISGHTALYWYRQSLGQGLEFLIYFQGNSAPDKSGLPSDRFSAERTGGSVSTLTIQRTQQEDSAVYLCASSLAGVHQWGYTFGSGTRLTVV.

The gene calls are TRBV7-3 and TRBJ2-2; 10 bases map to TRBD1. The CDR3 is 17 amino acids. Germline-derived CDR1 and CDR2 are SGHTA and FQGTGA. J gave up 6 bases and V 5 bases, and 12 bases lay outside the gene matches. The CDR3: CASSTLPGQGFAGELFF. CDR3 coding DNA: TGTGCCAGCAGCACACTACCGGGACAGGGGTTCGCCGGGGAGCTGTTTTTT.

J is TRBJ1-1 and V is TRBV6-6; 7 bases agree with TRBD1. The CDR3 has 14 residues. CDR1 is MNHNY, CDR2 SVGAGI, per germline (reference sequence). V lost 7 bases and J lost 1; bases outside the gene matches: 6. The CDR3 loop reads CASIQGGANTEAFF. CDR3 DNA sequence: TGTGCCAGCATCCAAGGGGGCGCGAACACTGAAGCTTTCTTT.

This clone was detected a few times. CDR3 sequence (DNA): TGTGCCAGCAGCTTAGTAGGGACAGGGGTCAACGAGCAGTACTTC. It translates to CASSLVGTGVNEQYF. The V call is TRBV7-9, the J call TRBJ2-7; 10 bases align to TRBD1. The CDR3 runs 15 residues. Germline-derived CDR1 and CDR2 are SEHNR and FQNEAQ (reference sequence). J was trimmed by 5 bases and V by 1 base; bases with no gene match: 5.

This chain links TRBV19 with TRBJ1-5, with unresolved D. The CDR3 sequence is 12 residues long. From germline, CDR1 is LNHDA and CDR2 SQIVND (reference sequence). V lost 2 bases to trimming and J lost 15 bases, with 14 bases between them. CDR3 coding DNA: TGTGCCAGTAGTATAAGTGCTGCGGAAGTGCATTTT. Translating it yields CASSISAAEVHF.

The chain combines TRBV7-2 with TRBJ1-4; TRBD1 matches at 7 bases. Trimming cost V 3 bases and J 1 base; bases outside gene matches: 2. CDR1 is SGHTA, CDR2 FQGNSA, per germline. The CDR3 is made up of 15 amino acids. DNA of the CDR3: TGTGCCAGCAGCTTTGCAGGGGGAACTAATGAAAAACTGTTTTTT. Translation: CASSFAGGTNEKLFF.

This chain links TRBV29-1 with TRBJ1-5; D possibly corresponds to TRBD1 (6 bases). The germline CDR1 and CDR2 sequences are SQVTM and ANQGSEA. Deletions cut 6 bases from V and 5 bases from J, with 11 bases between. The CDR3 loop spans 12 amino acids. The CDR3 DNA reads TGCAGCGTGGGGGCGCGGGATCAGCCCCAGCATTTT. Translation gives CSVGARDQPQHF.

The chain couples TRBV4-3 to TRBJ2-1; TRBD2 agrees at 11 bases. This CDR3 is built from 16 residues. Germline V lookup: CDR1 LGHNA, CDR2 YSLEER. V dropped 0 bases and J dropped 8; count of bases not matched to a gene: 6. CDR3 amino acids: CASSQDDNSGGDEQFF. CDR3 coding DNA: TGCGCCAGCAGCCAAGATGATAATAGCGGGGGGGATGAGCAGTTCTTC.

The chain uses TRBV5-6 and TRBJ2-5; maybe TRBD2 (5 bases). Near its end, the DNA agrees better with TRBJ2-7, so the J call may be wrong. Per germline, CDR1 SGHDT and CDR2 YYEEEE. This CDR3 is built from 13 residues. The CDR3 nucleotides read TGTGCCAGCAGCGGTGGGAGCTTTTACGAGCAGTACTTC. Its protein is CASSGGSFYEQYF.

The rearrangement joins TRBV28 to TRBJ2-7; perhaps TRBD1 as D (5 bases). The germline V gene has CDR1 MDHEN and CDR2 SYDVKM. V was shortened by 1 base and J by 3 bases, with 13 bases between the two germline ends. The CDR3 runs 15 residues. The CDR3 nucleotides are TGTGCCAGCAGTTTATCAGGGCAGGCCAGCTACGAGCAGTACTTC. As protein: CASSLSGQASYEQYF.

The chain recombines TRBV6-5 with TRBJ1-2; the D is unclear. The CDR3 runs 13 residues. V gave up 2 bases and J gave up 4 bases, with 8 bases separating them. The germline CDR1 and CDR2 sequences are MNHEY and SVGAGI. The CDR3 DNA is TGTGCCAGCAGTTACCAGGCGGGCTATGGCTACACCTTC. Translation: CASSYQAGYGYTF.

The chain recombines TRBV4-3 with TRBJ2-3; TRBD2 might be the D (5 bases). Germline assignment: CDR1 LGHNA and CDR2 YSLEER. The CDR3 has 18 amino acids. The ends were cut back, 1 base at V and 6 bases at J, with 23 bases in the middle. CDR3 sequence reads: CASSQAPGGPGRVDTQYF. The CDR3 DNA is TGCGCCAGCAGCCAAGCCCCGGGCGGGCCCGGGCGGGTGGATACGCAGTATTTT.

This chain uses TRBV19 with TRBJ2-3; 10 nucleotides agree with TRBD2. The CDR3 has 16 residues. Germline lookup yields CDR1 LNHDA and CDR2 SQIVND (reference sequence). Trimming cost V 5 bases and J 3 bases; bases outside gene matches: 8. The CDR3 DNA reads TGTGCCAGTAGTCACCTAGCGGGAGATTGGACAGATACGCAGTATTTT. Its protein is CASSHLAGDWTDTQYF.

The V gene is TRBV6-6, the J gene TRBJ2-2, with 7 nucleotides matching TRBD2. CDR1 is MNHNY and CDR2 is SVGAGI in the germline V gene (reference sequence). Trimming at V came to 6 bases and at J to 7 bases, leaving 5 bases not matched to a gene. The CDR3 loop spans 13 amino acids. The CDR3 DNA reads as TGTGCCAGCAGGAAAAGCGGGAACGGGGAGCTGTTTTTT. It is translated as CASRKSGNGELFF.

The rearrangement links TRBV27 to TRBJ1-1; maybe TRBD1 (5 bases). The germline gives CDR1 MNHEY, CDR2 SMNVEV (reference sequence). V was shortened by 6 bases and J by 4 bases, with 9 bases between the two germline ends. The CDR3 consists of 12 residues. The CDR3 DNA sequence: TGTGCCAGCAGGGACCAGGGCACTGAAGCTTTCTTT. Translating it yields CASRDQGTEAFF.

On this clone itself: A read error may account for a junction end that differs from germline. This sample includes further DNA sequences coding for the same CDR3. The chain joins TRBV6-6 to TRBJ1-5; D ambiguous. The CDR3 is made up of 15 amino acids. Germline CDR1 reads MNHNY; CDR2 reads SVGAGI (reference sequence). CDR3 in amino acids: CASSYSRASNQPQHF. DNA of the CDR3: TGTGCCAGCAGTTACTCGAGGGCCAGCAATCAGCCCCAACATTTT.

The rearrangement links TRBV7-8 to TRBJ2-7; D remains unclear. CDR3 length: 14 residues. V was trimmed by 1 base and J by 1 base, leaving 8 bases between them. CDR1 is SGHVS and CDR2 is FQNEAQ in the germline V gene. Here the CDR3 DNA reads TGTGCCAGCAGCTTAGGACTCAATTCCTACGAGCAGTACTTC. Translated: CASSLGLNSYEQYF.

The chain links TRBV29-1 to TRBJ2-7; maybe TRBD1 (5 bases). Per germline, CDR1 SQVTM and CDR2 ANQGSEA. The CDR3 consists of 12 residues. V was cut by 8 bases and J by 1 base, with 12 bases left in between. The CDR3 here is CSIGVTSYEQYF. CDR3 in DNA: TGCAGCATAGGGGTCACGTCCTACGAGCAGTACTTC.

The J gene is TRBJ2-7, the V gene TRBV28, with D unresolved. This CDR3 region has 13 residues. The V gene lost 6 bases and the J gene lost 0 bases, with 9 bases spanning the gap. CDR1 and CDR2 from the germline V gene are MDHEN and SYDVKM. CDR3: CASRTPSSYEQYF. Written as DNA, the CDR3 is TGTGCCAGCAGGACTCCTAGCTCCTACGAGCAGTACTTC. The full variable domain, in which reference TRBV28 and TRBJ2-7 provide the parts outside the CDR3, is DVKVTQSSRYLVKRTGEKVFLECVQDMDHENMFWYRQDPGLGLRLIYFSYDVKMKEKGDIPEGYSVSREKKERFSLILESASTNQTSMYLCASRTPSSYEQYFGPGTRLTVT.

A remark on this clone: A read error may account for a junction end that differs from germline. This chain uses TRBV7-2 with TRBJ2-1, with 12 bases aligning to TRBD2. The germline gives CDR1 SGHTA, CDR2 FQGNSA. There are 14 residues in the CDR3. The CDR3, as DNA: TGTGCCAGCAGCCTAGCGGGGGGGTTTGGGGAGCAGTTCTTC. Its translation is CASSLAGGFGEQFF.

This chain uses TRBV11-1 with TRBJ2-7; the match to TRBD1 covers 7 bases. The germline CDR1 and CDR2 sequences are SGHAT and FQDESV (reference sequence). With V trimmed by 3 bases and J by 2 bases, 1 base remained unmatched. This CDR3 contains 13 residues. Here the CDR3 DNA reads TGTGCCAGCAGCTTTGACAGGGCCTACGAGCAGTACTTC. Residues: CASSFDRAYEQYF.

The chain couples TRBV5-4 to TRBJ1-2, with D maybe TRBD1 (6 bases). The CDR3 length is 15 residues. V was clipped by 1 base and J by 8 bases, with 18 bases between them. CDR1 and CDR2 (germline): SGHNT, YYREEE (reference sequence). CDR3 nucleotide sequence: TGTGCCAGCAGCTTGATTGTGGTCGGGGGGCAAGGCTACACCTTC. It is translated as CASSLIVVGGQGYTF.